Listed below are T cell receptor beta chains from one sample, sequenced in a study of blood T cell repertoires in COVID-19. Method: immunoSEQ multiplex PCR; TCRdb's copy keeps in-frame clones and lacks some. The table shows about 78,000 clones, with around nine tenths occurring only once. Specimen: peripheral blood. The receptors stem from a man aged 45 to 65 with active or convalescent COVID-19. CDR3s leave out the opening cysteine and the closing phenylalanine or tryptophan. Each record gives: V gene, J gene, CDR3 protein.

>TRBV3-1/TRBV3-2|TRBJ2-3
ASSPGTSEDTQY
>TRBV19|TRBJ1-1
ATRQGPNEAF
>TRBV4-3|TRBJ2-1
ASSLRLAGDNEQF
>TRBV9|TRBJ2-3
ASSVFGGFSTDTQY
>TRBV10-2|TRBJ2-1
ASSEGGRSSSYNEQF
>TRBV5-6|TRBJ1-1
ASSVQGEAF
>TRBV5-4|TRBJ2-5
ASSFGTGEETQY
>TRBV5-1|TRBJ1-2
ASSSGLGQGYGYT
>TRBV6-5|TRBJ1-2
ASSPGGYYGYT
>TRBV7-2|TRBJ2-3
ASSFGQGSGDTQY
>TRBV10-1|TRBJ2-1
ASSLTSGGYNEQF
>TRBV3-1/TRBV3-2|TRBJ2-5
ASSVTAGMETQY
>TRBV13|TRBJ1-4
ASSLPNPCGMKNCF
>TRBV19|TRBJ1-1
ASSTRQGKMNTEAF
>TRBV24-1|TRBJ2-5
ATSDLVTGGETQY
>TRBV19|TRBJ2-3
ACSSSGGGADTQY
>TRBV5-4|TRBJ1-1
ASSLGGTGWETEAF
>TRBV24-1|TRBJ1-3
ATSEGQGRLNTIY
>TRBV7-2|TRBJ2-1
ASSSFRGREF
>TRBV19|TRBJ2-2
ASKSGTMNTGELF
>TRBV3-1/TRBV3-2|TRBJ1-2
ASSRQGELYGYT
>TRBV12-2|TRBJ2-3
ASRLAPSSQAWGTQY
>TRBV5-8|TRBJ2-2
ASSSGTGGAITGELF
>TRBV2|TRBJ1-2
ASRGTGGIGYT
>TRBV25-1|TRBJ1-2
ASSESEGYGYT
>TRBV5-6|TRBJ2-4
ASSREGEAKNIQY
>TRBV2|TRBJ2-5
ASSEAPGAETQY
>TRBV6-5|TRBJ1-6
ASTQRTGNSPLH
>TRBV11-2|TRBJ2-2
ASSSSGSSTGELF
>TRBV5-1|TRBJ2-5
ASSLNRRGTFWETQY
>TRBV25-1|TRBJ2-1
ASSVGQGPYNEQF
>TRBV6-5|TRBJ1-5
ASNLQGRQPQH
>TRBV2|TRBJ1-6
ASSRDTNSPLH
>TRBV6-1|TRBJ2-5
ASSDLASGGLWTQY
>TRBV6-2/TRBV6-3|TRBJ1-2
ASSLGQDYGYT
>TRBV2|TRBJ1-1
ASRGGQGPSEAF
>TRBV7-8|TRBJ2-2
ASSLMPSGGVNTGELF